This record covers a single T cell receptor beta chain. Within the sample, other DNA sequences also encode this same CDR3. These data are taken from a study of blood T cell repertoires in COVID-19. Study information: Collection of acute and convalescent COVID-19 samples took place in the United States, Italy and Spain. Nucleic acid was either cDNA or gDNA, and it came from T cells, B-cell-depleted T cells, or PBMCs.

How the authors handled the data: Amplifying reference gene primers gave estimates of nucleated cell counts. Sequencing used immunoSEQ multiplex PCR; TCRdb keeps in-frame clones, though not all of them. V, J and clone size are those of that table, while D and trimming were read from the DNA. The repertoire holds about 140,000 clones, with about 79% as singletons. Trimming removed 1 base from V and 2 bases from J, with 12 bases in between. The V gene's germline CDR1 is SGHRS and CDR2 YFSETQ. The CDR3 loop spans 15 amino acids. The TCR comes from a woman older than 75 with active or convalescent COVID-19. The chain uses TRBV5-1 and TRBJ1-1; perhaps TRBD1 as D (6 bases). Sequencing was carried out using peripheral blood. The CDR3 loop is CASSLSTGKNTEAFF. CDR3 coding DNA: TGCGCCAGCAGCTTGTCAACAGGGAAAAACACTGAAGCTTTCTTT.